Listed below are T cell receptor beta chains from one sample, sequenced in a study of cytomegalovirus exposure and HLA in healthy donors. Here immunoSEQ multiplex PCR was the method, and the copy in TCRdb shows in-frame clones only, minus some. The repertoire has tens of thousands of clones, roughly 83% of them found once; the top ten carry roughly 2.6%. Input material: PBMCs. The receptors derive from a woman between 45 and 65 years old in good health and CMV-seronegative. CDR3s include the opening cysteine and the closing phenylalanine or tryptophan. D genes are given only for firm matches. The size of a clone is reported for some rows only, either as once, few or many, or as a class for expanded clones.

TRBV28,TRBJ2-5,15,.,TRBD2,CASSPSWGGTETQYF,TGTGCCAGCAGTCCCTCATGGGGGGGTACGGAGACCCAGTACTTC
TRBV6-5,TRBJ2-1,13,.,.,CASSPPDYNEQFF,TGTGCCAGCAGCCCTCCAGATTACAATGAGCAGTTCTTC
TRBV7-9,TRBJ1-2,13,.,.,CASSLGPPKSYTF,TGTGCCAGCAGCTTGGGCCCCCCGAAGAGCTACACCTTC
TRBV27,TRBJ1-5,15,.,TRBD1,CASSSDRGLVQPQHF,TGTGCCAGCAGTTCGGACAGGGGGCTGGTTCAGCCCCAGCATTTT
TRBV5-4,TRBJ2-7,14,.,TRBD1,CASSLAQGDYEQYF,TGTGCCAGCAGCTTGGCACAGGGGGACTACGAGCAGTACTTC
TRBV19,TRBJ1-1,17,.,TRBD1,CASSQTGGGLGSTEAFF,TGTGCCAGTAGTCAGACAGGGGGCGGTTTAGGCAGCACTGAAGCTTTCTTT
TRBV19,TRBJ2-7,16,.,.,CASSTRSDRLTYEQYF,TGTGCCAGTAGTACCCGCTCAGACAGGCTTACCTACGAGCAGTACTTC
TRBV5-1,TRBJ2-7,13,.,.,CASSLGRDYEQYF,TGCGCCAGCAGCCTGGGGCGGGATTACGAGCAGTACTTC
TRBV6-1,TRBJ1-1,14,.,.,CASSVITGQAEAFF,TGTGCCAGCAGTGTTATCACAGGTCAGGCTGAAGCTTTCTTT
TRBV5-4,TRBJ2-1,15,.,.,CASSLETSSYNEQFF,TGTGCCAGCAGCTTGGAGACTAGCTCCTACAATGAGCAGTTCTTC
TRBV19,TRBJ1-4,17,once,.,CASSTPGRGATNEKLFF,TGTGCCAGTAGTACCCCCGGCAGGGGAGCAACTAATGAAAAACTGTTTTTT
TRBV6-5,TRBJ1-1,14,.,.,CASSLGRGSTEAFF,TGTGCCAGCAGCCTGGGTCGGGGTTCCACTGAAGCTTTCTTT
TRBV15,TRBJ1-1,13,.,TRBD1,CATSTRTGWRAFF,TGTGCCACCAGCACTCGGACAGGCTGGCGAGCTTTCTTT
TRBV9,TRBJ2-2,15,.,TRBD1,CASSTGQDYTGELFF,TGTGCCAGCAGCACAGGACAGGACTACACCGGGGAGCTGTTTTTT
TRBV5-6,TRBJ1-2,13,.,.,CASSLAANYGYTF,TGTGCCAGCAGCTTGGCTGCTAACTATGGCTACACCTTC
TRBV10-3,TRBJ1-3,17,.,.,CAIKGNQFTSSGNTIYF,TGTGCCATCAAGGGAAATCAATTCACTAGCTCTGGAAACACCATATATTTT
TRBV5-1,TRBJ2-3,13,.,.,CATRTDLTDTQYF,TGCGCCACTCGGACAGATCTCACAGATACGCAGTATTTT
TRBV9,TRBJ2-5,18,.,TRBD2,CASSVGGTSGGAQETQYF,TGTGCCAGCAGCGTAGGGGGGACTAGCGGGGGGGCTCAAGAGACCCAGTACTTC
TRBV15,TRBJ1-2,16,.,.,CATSSPIRTATYGYTF,TGTGCCACCAGCAGCCCAATTCGGACAGCGACTTATGGCTACACCTTC
TRBV6-1,TRBJ1-5,15,.,TRBD1,CASSFQDRVDQPQHF,TGTGCCAGCAGTTTCCAGGACAGGGTGGATCAGCCCCAGCATTTT
TRBV6-5,TRBJ2-7,13,few,.,CASSPGSSYEQYF,TGTGCCAGCAGCCCCGGGTCTTCCTACGAGCAGTACTTC
TRBV10-2,TRBJ2-7,14,.,TRBD1,CASRQAGQGYEQYF,TGCGCCAGCAGGCAGGCGGGACAGGGGTACGAGCAGTACTTC
TRBV28,TRBJ1-5,17,.,.,CASSSPQGDYSNQPQHF,TGTGCCAGCAGTTCACCACAAGGAGACTATAGCAATCAGCCCCAGCATTTT
TRBV19,TRBJ1-1,17,.,TRBD1,CASSIARSQGGDTEAFF,TGTGCCAGTAGTATCGCAAGGTCACAGGGGGGGGACACTGAAGCTTTCTTT
TRBV4-1,TRBJ2-5,16,once,TRBD2,CASSRASGREQETQYF,TGCGCCAGCAGCCGAGCTAGCGGGAGGGAACAAGAGACCCAGTACTTC
TRBV7-9,TRBJ1-4,14,.,.,CASSMFPEGEKLFF,TGTGCCAGCAGCATGTTTCCCGAGGGAGAAAAACTGTTTTTT
TRBV7-2,TRBJ1-1,16,.,TRBD1,CASSLGGRGVYAEAFF,TGTGCCAGCAGCTTAGGGGGCAGGGGGGTGTACGCTGAAGCTTTCTTT
TRBV29-1,TRBJ2-7,14,.,TRBD2,CSVEVSGASYEQYF,TGCAGCGTTGAAGTTAGCGGGGCCTCCTACGAGCAGTACTTC
TRBV19,TRBJ2-5,13,.,.,CASSIRDQETQYF,TGTGCCAGTAGTATTAGAGACCAAGAGACCCAGTACTTC
TRBV5-1,TRBJ2-4,17,.,TRBD1,CASSSGYRGLAKNIQYF,TGCGCCAGCAGCTCGGGCTACAGGGGTTTAGCCAAAAACATTCAGTACTTC
TRBV2,TRBJ1-1,17,.,.,CASSEAGAGWKDTEAFF,TGTGCCAGCAGTGAAGCGGGGGCAGGGTGGAAGGACACTGAAGCTTTCTTT
TRBV11-2,TRBJ2-7,18,.,TRBD1,CASSLTFGSGTGNYEQYF,TGTGCCAGCAGCTTAACGTTCGGATCCGGGACAGGGAATTACGAGCAGTACTTC
TRBV7-9,TRBJ2-1,15,once,.,CASSHQGGFYNEQFF,TGTGCCAGCAGCCACCAGGGGGGATTTTACAATGAGCAGTTCTTC
TRBV7-9,TRBJ2-1,14,.,TRBD1,CASSGTGHGNEQFF,TGTGCCAGCAGCGGGACAGGCCACGGCAATGAGCAGTTCTTC
TRBV5-1,TRBJ2-5,16,.,.,CASSSQVGRGGETQYF,TGCGCCAGCAGCTCCCAGGTTGGAAGGGGCGGAGAGACCCAGTACTTC
TRBV7-2,TRBJ1-1,15,.,.,CASSLAHRLNTEAFF,TGTGCCAGCAGCTTAGCCCACAGATTGAACACTGAAGCTTTCTTT
TRBV19,TRBJ2-1,15,.,TRBD2,CASSPLLSGGNEQFF,TGTGCCAGTAGTCCCTTATTAAGCGGGGGCAATGAGCAGTTCTTC
TRBV27,TRBJ1-1,14,.,.,CASSLTTSNTEAFF,TGTGCCAGCAGTTTAACGACTTCGAACACTGAAGCTTTCTTT
TRBV27,TRBJ1-1,14,.,.,CASSPDGVNTEAFF,TGTGCCAGCAGCCCTGACGGAGTGAACACTGAAGCTTTCTTT
TRBV11-2,TRBJ2-1,14,.,TRBD2,CASSLVGRVDEQFF,TGTGCCAGCAGCTTAGTGGGGAGGGTAGATGAGCAGTTCTTC
TRBV19,TRBJ2-5,14,.,.,CASSIDRGWETQYF,TGTGCCAGTAGTATAGACAGGGGTTGGGAGACCCAGTACTTC
TRBV28,TRBJ2-7,12,.,.,CASRATNGEQYF,TGTGCCAGCAGAGCCACTAATGGGGAGCAGTACTTC
TRBV18,TRBJ2-3,16,.,TRBD2,CASSPTGLAVTDTQYF,TGTGCCAGCTCACCAACGGGACTAGCGGTCACAGATACGCAGTATTTT
TRBV6-1,TRBJ1-5,14,.,TRBD1,CASSPDRGLQPQHF,TGTGCCAGCAGTCCGGACAGGGGACTTCAGCCCCAGCATTTT
TRBV7-9,TRBJ2-6,15,.,.,CASSFPLSGANVLTF,TGTGCCAGCAGCTTCCCCCTCTCTGGGGCCAACGTCCTGACTTTC
TRBV28,TRBJ2-1,11,.,.,CASRDYNEQFF,TGTGCCAGCCGAGATTACAATGAGCAGTTCTTC
TRBV30,TRBJ1-1,11,.,.,CASRQAAEAFF,TGTGCCTCCCGACAGGCAGCTGAAGCTTTCTTT
TRBV7-9,TRBJ1-2,14,.,.,CASSSDTGYYGYTF,TGTGCCAGCAGCTCGGACACGGGTTACTATGGCTACACCTTC
TRBV7-3,TRBJ1-5,15,.,TRBD1,CASSLSAGGSQPQHF,TGTGCCAGCAGCTTAAGTGCAGGGGGCAGTCAGCCCCAGCATTTT
TRBV7-9,TRBJ2-3,13,.,.,CASSFYRADTQYF,TGTGCCAGCAGCTTTTACAGGGCAGATACGCAGTATTTT
TRBV27,TRBJ2-1,14,.,TRBD2,CASSTSGSYNEQFF,TGTGCCAGCAGTACTAGCGGGAGCTACAATGAGCAGTTCTTC
TRBV28,TRBJ1-3,15,.,.,CASSLQGFSGNTIYF,TGTGCCAGCAGTTTGCAGGGATTCTCTGGAAACACCATATATTTT
TRBV19,TRBJ1-1,12,.,TRBD1,CASNTGDTEAFF,TGTGCCAGTAACACAGGGGACACTGAAGCTTTCTTT
TRBV5-1,TRBJ2-1,14,once,TRBD2,CASSFRGGRNEQFF,TGCGCCAGCAGCTTCCGGGGGGGCCGCAATGAGCAGTTCTTC
TRBV5-1,TRBJ2-2,15,.,.,CASSLVTTNTGELFF,TGCGCCAGCAGCTTGGTTACTACGAACACCGGGGAGCTGTTTTTT